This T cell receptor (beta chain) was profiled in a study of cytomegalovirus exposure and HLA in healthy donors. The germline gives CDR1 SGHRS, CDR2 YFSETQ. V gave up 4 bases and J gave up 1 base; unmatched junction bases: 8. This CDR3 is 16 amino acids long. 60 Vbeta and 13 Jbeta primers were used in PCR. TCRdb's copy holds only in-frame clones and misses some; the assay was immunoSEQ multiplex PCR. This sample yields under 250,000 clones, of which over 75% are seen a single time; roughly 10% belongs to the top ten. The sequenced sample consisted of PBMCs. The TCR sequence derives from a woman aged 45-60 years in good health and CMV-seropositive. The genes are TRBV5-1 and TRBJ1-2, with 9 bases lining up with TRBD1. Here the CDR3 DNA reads TGCGCCAGCAGCCCGGGACAGGGAAGGATTAACTATGGCTACACCTTC. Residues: CASSPGQGRINYGYTF.